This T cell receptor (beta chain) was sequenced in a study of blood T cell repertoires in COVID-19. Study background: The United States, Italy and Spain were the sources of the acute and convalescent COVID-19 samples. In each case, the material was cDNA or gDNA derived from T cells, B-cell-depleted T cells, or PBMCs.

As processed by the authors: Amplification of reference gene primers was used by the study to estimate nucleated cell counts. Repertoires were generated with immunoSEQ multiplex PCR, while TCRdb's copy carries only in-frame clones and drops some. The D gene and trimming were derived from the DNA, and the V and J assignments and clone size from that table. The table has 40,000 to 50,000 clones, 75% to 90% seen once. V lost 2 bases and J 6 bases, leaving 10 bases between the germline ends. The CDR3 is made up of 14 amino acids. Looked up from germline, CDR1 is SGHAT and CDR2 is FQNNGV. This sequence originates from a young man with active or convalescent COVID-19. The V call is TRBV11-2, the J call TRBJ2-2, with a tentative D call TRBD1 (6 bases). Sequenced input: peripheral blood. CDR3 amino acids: CASSLTGIPGELFF. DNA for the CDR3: TGTGCCAGCAGCTTAACAGGGATTCCCGGGGAGCTGTTTTTT.